Below are 27 T cell receptor beta chains sequenced from a single sample in a study of OX40 agonist ivuxolimab in advanced cancers. The data were produced by immunoSEQ multiplex PCR, yet TCRdb's version contains in-frame clones alone and is incomplete. The sample includes around 37,000 clones, 81% seen only once; the top ten take less than 20%. The specimen comprised CD4+ or CD8+ T cells sorted from blood, sampled in a trial of the OX40 agonist ivuxolimab. The source of these receptors is an adult with an advanced solid tumor such as melanoma, head and neck, liver or kidney cancer.

This rearrangement joins TRBV7-6 to TRBJ1-1, with 7 positions matching TRBD1. This CDR3 is 14 amino acids long. The germline CDR1 and CDR2 sequences are SGHVS and FNYEAQ. Losses at the gene ends were 5 bases for V and 10 bases for J; bases not matched to a gene: 13. Here the CDR3 DNA reads TGTGCCAGCAGCCAATCGACAGGGCCGATAGGAGCTTTCTTT. It is translated as CASSQSTGPIGAFF.

The V and J genes are TRBV7-9 and TRBJ1-4; 8 bases are a match to TRBD1. Trimming took 5 bases from V and 8 from J; bases not matched to a gene: 7. This CDR3 region has 14 residues. Germline V gene data show CDR1 as SEHNR and CDR2 as FQNEAQ (reference sequence). The CDR3 nucleotides read TGTGCCAGCAGCAATCAGGGGGCCGGCGAAAAACTGTTTTTT. This gives the protein CASSNQGAGEKLFF. Complete variable domain (other parts from reference TRBV7-9 and TRBJ1-4): DTGVSQNPRHKITKRGQNVTFRCDPISEHNRLYWYRQTLGQGPEFLTYFQNEAQLEKSRLLSDRFSAERPKGSFSTLEIQRTEQGDSAMYLCASSNQGAGEKLFFGSGTQLSVL.

The rearrangement joins TRBV7-8 to TRBJ2-2, with unresolved D. CDR3 size: 15 residues. CDR1 and CDR2 (germline): SGHVS, FQNEAQ. The ends were cut back, 5 bases at V and 3 bases at J, with 13 bases in the middle. CDR3 protein: CASSRNRAYTGELFF. CDR3 nucleotides: TGTGCCAGCAGCCGGAATAGGGCGTACACCGGGGAGCTGTTTTTT.

V and J are TRBV28 and TRBJ1-1; D gene unclear. The V end was cut by 6 bases, the J end by 3 bases, with 14 bases between. This CDR3 comprises 14 residues. Germline V gene data show CDR1 as MDHEN and CDR2 as SYDVKM. The CDR3 DNA sequence: TGTGCCAGCAGCCTGTATAAGGAGGACACTGAAGCTTTCTTT. This encodes CASSLYKEDTEAFF. The whole variable domain, remainder taken from reference TRBV28 and TRBJ1-1, is DVKVTQSSRYLVKRTGEKVFLECVQDMDHENMFWYRQDPGLGLRLIYFSYDVKMKEKGDIPEGYSVSREKKERFSLILESASTNQTSMYLCASSLYKEDTEAFFGQGTRLTVV.

The table lists this clone with a count of one. V gene TRBV23-1 combines with J gene TRBJ1-5; D remains ambiguous. TRBV23-1 is reported as an ORF; its role is uncertain. The CDR3 length is 14 residues. Trimming removed 6 bases from V and 5 bases from J, with 14 bases in between. CDR3 coding DNA: TGCGCCAGCAGGTTCCAGCTTAGTTATCAGCCCCAGCATTTT. Protein sequence: CASRFQLSYQPQHF.

The V and J genes are TRBV6-5 and TRBJ1-1; D ambiguous. Germline V gene data show CDR1 as MNHEY and CDR2 as SVGAGI. The ends were cut back, 5 bases at V and 6 bases at J, with 19 bases in the middle. The CDR3 consists of 15 residues. The CDR3 DNA follows: TGTGCCAGCAGTAGAATATTCCGGGTGGACGCTGAAGCTTTCTTT. This codes for CASSRIFRVDAEAFF.

The rearrangement uses TRBV29-1 and TRBJ1-1, with D hard to call. The ends were cut back, 6 bases at V and 0 bases at J, with 11 bases in the middle. Germline CDR1 is SQVTM and CDR2 is ANQGSEA. The CDR3 has 13 amino acids. As DNA, the CDR3 is TGCAGCGTCGACTCTGGGGTGAACACTGAAGCTTTCTTT. Translating gives CSVDSGVNTEAFF.

This chain links TRBV18 with TRBJ2-7; 11 nucleotides agree with TRBD1. Germline V lookup: CDR1 KGHSH, CDR2 LQKENI. The length of the CDR3 is 15 residues. The V gene end was trimmed by 5 bases and the J gene end by 1 base; junction bases not matched to a gene: 4. The CDR3 DNA follows: TGTGCCAGCTCAACCGGACAGGGGGCTTCCTACGAGCAGTACTTC. Translated: CASSTGQGASYEQYF. Looking up the rest from reference TRBV18 and TRBJ2-7 gives the full variable domain: NAGVMQNPRHLVRRRGQEARLRCSPMKGHSHVYWYRQLPEEGLKFMVYLQKENIIDESGMPKERFSAEFPKEGPSILRIQQVVRGDSAAYFCASSTGQGASYEQYFGPGTRLTVT.

This chain joins TRBV23-1 and TRBJ2-1, with 8 nucleotides matching TRBD1. TRBV23-1 counts as an open reading frame of uncertain function. There are 13 residues in the CDR3. V gave up 3 bases and J gave up 5 bases; unmatched junction bases: 0. CDR3 sequence (DNA): TGCGCCAGCAGTCAGGACAGGGACAATGAGCAGTTCTTC. It is translated as CASSQDRDNEQFF.

The chain joins TRBV30 to TRBJ1-2; 7 positions match TRBD1. Germline loops: CDR1 GTSNPN, CDR2 SVGIG (reference sequence). V shed 4 bases, J shed 4 bases, and the junction held 6 bases outside the gene matches. There are 13 residues in the CDR3. The CDR3 DNA follows: TGTGCCTGGACCCCAGGGGGATTCTATGGCTACACCTTC. Protein sequence: CAWTPGGFYGYTF.

The J gene is TRBJ2-3, the V gene TRBV29-1, with 10 positions matching TRBD2. The trim removed 2 bases at V and 4 bases at J, leaving 6 bases unmatched. Germline-derived CDR1 and CDR2 are SQVTM and ANQGSEA. The CDR3 loop spans 15 amino acids. The CDR3 protein is CSVESASGSPDTQYF. The DNA of the CDR3 is TGCAGCGTTGAATCGGCTAGCGGGAGCCCAGATACGCAGTATTTT.

The chain joins TRBV5-5 to TRBJ2-7, with 9 bases identical to TRBD2. In germline, CDR1 is SGHKS, CDR2 YYEKEE (reference sequence). CDR3 length equals 14 residues. Trimming took 1 base from V and 1 from J; bases not matched to a gene: 0. The DNA of the CDR3 is TGTGCCAGCAGCTTGACTAGCGGGTCCTACGAGCAGTACTTC. It is translated as CASSLTSGSYEQYF.

This rearrangement joins TRBV28 to TRBJ1-2; the D is unclear. The ends were cut back, 7 bases at V and 2 bases at J, with 11 bases in the middle. Germline V gene data show CDR1 as MDHEN and CDR2 as SYDVKM. This CDR3 comprises 13 residues. CDR3 amino acids: CASKGNGNYGYTF. The CDR3 DNA sequence: TGTGCCAGCAAAGGAAACGGAAACTATGGCTACACCTTC.

The chain has TRBV4-1 and TRBJ2-7; 15 positions agree with TRBD2. V lost 3 bases and J lost 1; bases outside the gene matches: 4. This CDR3 comprises 17 residues. Germline V lookup: CDR1 MGHRA, CDR2 YSYEKL. The CDR3 DNA follows: TGCGCCAGCAGCCATGGGACTAGCGGGGGGAATTCCTACGAGCAGTACTTC. It yields the protein CASSHGTSGGNSYEQYF.

The V gene is TRBV6-1, the J gene TRBJ2-7; D not certain. This CDR3 comprises 11 residues. The V gene's germline CDR1 is MNHNS and CDR2 SASEGT. Deletions cut 3 bases from V and 12 bases from J, with 12 bases between. The CDR3 region has the DNA TGTGCCAGCAGTGATAGGGTAGGACCGTACTTC. Its translation: CASSDRVGPYF.

The genes are TRBV7-9 and TRBJ2-1, with a possible D match to TRBD1 (5 bases). This CDR3 has 17 residues. V lost 1 base to trimming and J lost 5 bases, with 18 bases between them. Germline CDR1 and CDR2: SEHNR and FQNEAQ (reference sequence). This chain's CDR3 is CASSLGKGFRLDNEQFF. CDR3 bases: TGTGCCAGCAGCTTAGGAAAGGGGTTCCGACTGGACAATGAGCAGTTCTTC.

This clone was seen only a few times. V gene TRBV15 combines with J gene TRBJ1-2, with D unclear. The V gene lost 4 bases and the J gene lost 1 base, with 4 bases spanning the gap. The germline V gene has CDR1 LNHNV and CDR2 YYDKDF (reference sequence). This CDR3 is built from 12 residues. CDR3 residues: CATSNNNYGYTF. The DNA of the CDR3 is TGTGCCACCAGCAACAATAACTATGGCTACACCTTC.

The chain is built from TRBV19 and TRBJ2-1, with 13 bases lining up with TRBD2. This CDR3 is 15 amino acids long. From germline, CDR1 is LNHDA and CDR2 SQIVND (reference sequence). V dropped 5 bases and J dropped 5; count of bases not matched to a gene: 3. DNA for the CDR3: TGTGCCAGTAGTCCGGGACTAGCGGGAAACAATGAGCAGTTCTTC. Amino acid sequence: CASSPGLAGNNEQFF.

The chain has TRBV19 and TRBJ2-7; D may be TRBD2 (6 bases). The CDR3 is made up of 15 amino acids. Trimming removed 1 base at V and 5 bases at J, with 15 bases between. CDR1 and CDR2 from the germline V gene are LNHDA and SQIVND (reference sequence). CDR3 nucleotides: TGTGCCAGTAGTATAGGAACGGAGGGATGGGACGAGCAGTACTTC. Protein: CASSIGTEGWDEQYF.

This chain connects TRBV28 to TRBJ1-1; no reliable D call. V gave up 6 bases and J gave up 1 base, with 12 bases separating them. This CDR3 has 14 amino acids. Germline V gene sequence: CDR1 MDHEN, CDR2 SYDVKM. The DNA for the CDR3 is TGTGCCAGCAGACAAACCGGAACGAACACTGAAGCTTTCTTT. It is translated as CASRQTGTNTEAFF.

The gene calls are TRBV28 and TRBJ1-1; D is uncertain. The germline CDR1 and CDR2 sequences are MDHEN and SYDVKM. V lost 8 bases, J lost 4 bases, and 8 bases lay in between. This CDR3 region has 11 residues. DNA of the CDR3: TGTGCCAGCGGGGAAAGCACTGAAGCTTTCTTT. Protein: CASGESTEAFF.

V is TRBV19 and J is TRBJ1-3, with TRBD1 as a possible D gene (6 bases). Per the germline V gene, CDR1 is LNHDA and CDR2 is SQIVND (reference sequence). CDR3 length: 14 amino acids. The V end was cut by 6 bases, the J end by 3 bases, with 12 bases between. The DNA of the CDR3 is TGTGCCAGTAGACAGGCAGGGGTTGGAAACACCATATATTTT. Translating it yields CASRQAGVGNTIYF. The full variable domain, rest sourced from reference TRBV19 and TRBJ1-3, is DGGITQSPKYLFRKEGQNVTLSCEQNLNHDAMYWYRQDPGQGLRLIYYSQIVNDFQKGDIAEGYSVSREKKESFPLTVTSAQKNPTAFYLCASRQAGVGNTIYFGEGSWLTVV.

The rearrangement links TRBV9 to TRBJ1-2; possibly TRBD1 for D (5 bases). V lost 4 bases and J 5 bases, leaving 15 bases between the germline ends. This CDR3 is built from 14 residues. Per germline, CDR1 SGDLS and CDR2 YYNGEE. CDR3 in amino acids: CASSPGQPVYGYTF. The CDR3 region has the DNA TGTGCCAGCAGCCCTGGACAACCCGTATATGGCTACACCTTC.

V and J are TRBV19 and TRBJ2-5; D may be TRBD2 (6 bases). Germline CDR1 and CDR2: LNHDA and SQIVND (reference sequence). This CDR3 contains 15 residues. With 11 bases removed from V and 1 base from J, the gap between germline ends came to 20 bases. This CDR3 is CAQSGGANFQETQYF. Written as DNA, the CDR3 is TGTGCCCAGTCGGGCGGGGCTAATTTCCAAGAGACCCAGTACTTC.

The chain combines TRBV28 with TRBJ2-3; TRBD1 matches 9 bases. This CDR3 spans 15 amino acids. CDR1 and CDR2 from the germline V gene are MDHEN and SYDVKM. Losses at the gene ends were 5 bases for V and 4 bases for J; bases not matched to a gene: 7. The chain's CDR3 is CASSARDRVADTQYF. The CDR3 DNA is TGTGCCAGCAGTGCCCGGGACAGGGTTGCAGATACGCAGTATTTT. Looking up the rest from reference TRBV28 and TRBJ2-3 gives the full variable domain: DVKVTQSSRYLVKRTGEKVFLECVQDMDHENMFWYRQDPGLGLRLIYFSYDVKMKEKGDIPEGYSVSREKKERFSLILESASTNQTSMYLCASSARDRVADTQYFGPGTRLTVL.

The chain has TRBV9 and TRBJ1-3; D is uncertain. The ends were cut back, 0 bases at V and 0 bases at J, with 7 bases in the middle. CDR1 is SGDLS, CDR2 YYNGEE, per germline. The length of the CDR3 is 15 residues. The CDR3 DNA is TGTGCCAGCAGCGTAGGGAGCGACTCTGGAAACACCATATATTTT. Translating gives CASSVGSDSGNTIYF.

The gene calls are TRBV30 and TRBJ2-3; 7 bases align to TRBD2. Germline trimming cut 3 bases from V and 3 bases from J; bases unmatched to any gene: 6. CDR1 is GTSNPN and CDR2 is SVGIG in the germline V gene (reference sequence). The CDR3 has 14 residues. In nucleotides, the CDR3 is TGTGCCTGGAGAGGAGGGCGGGGGACAGATACGCAGTATTTT. Translation: CAWRGGRGTDTQYF. Complete variable domain (other parts from reference TRBV30 and TRBJ2-3): SQTIHQWPATLVQPVGSPLSLECTVEGTSNPNLYWYRQAAGRGLQLLFYSVGIGQISSEVPQNLSASRPQDRQFILSSKKLLLSDSGFYLCAWRGGRGTDTQYFGPGTRLTVL.